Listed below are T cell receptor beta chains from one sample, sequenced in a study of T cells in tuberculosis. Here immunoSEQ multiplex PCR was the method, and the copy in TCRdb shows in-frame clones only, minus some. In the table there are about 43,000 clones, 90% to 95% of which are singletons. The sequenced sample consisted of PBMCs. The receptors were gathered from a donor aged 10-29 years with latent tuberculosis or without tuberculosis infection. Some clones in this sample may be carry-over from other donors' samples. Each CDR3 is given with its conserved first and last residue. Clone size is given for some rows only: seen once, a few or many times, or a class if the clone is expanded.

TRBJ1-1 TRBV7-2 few CASSLHGTLNTEAFF
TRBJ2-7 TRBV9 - CASSGGTGGYYEQYF
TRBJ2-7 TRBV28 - CASSYTGTGGDEQYF
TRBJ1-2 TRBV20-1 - CSANGDYGYTF
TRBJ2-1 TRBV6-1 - CASSVDGSAYNEQFF
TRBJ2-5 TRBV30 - CAWSDGGGIQETQYF
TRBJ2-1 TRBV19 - CASRPTGTNEQFF
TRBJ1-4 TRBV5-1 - CASSPGQGAVSNEKLFF
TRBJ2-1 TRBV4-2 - CASSQDPGGPDNEQFF
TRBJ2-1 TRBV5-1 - CASTRIGDRDNEQFF
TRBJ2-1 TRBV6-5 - CASSSATGSERFF
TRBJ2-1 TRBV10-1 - CASSESVGRPYNEQFF
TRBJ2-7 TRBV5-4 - CASSPQTGGYYEQYF
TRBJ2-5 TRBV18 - CASSPRLAGEQETQYF
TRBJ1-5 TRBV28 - CASSPGQTSNQPQHF
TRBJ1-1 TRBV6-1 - CASSWGQEMNTEAFF
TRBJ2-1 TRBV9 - CASSVGDSYNEQFF
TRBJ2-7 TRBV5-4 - CASSLGPFYEQYF
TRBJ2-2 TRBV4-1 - CASSQEKGFNTGELFF
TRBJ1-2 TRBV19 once CASSGHQRTNYGYTF